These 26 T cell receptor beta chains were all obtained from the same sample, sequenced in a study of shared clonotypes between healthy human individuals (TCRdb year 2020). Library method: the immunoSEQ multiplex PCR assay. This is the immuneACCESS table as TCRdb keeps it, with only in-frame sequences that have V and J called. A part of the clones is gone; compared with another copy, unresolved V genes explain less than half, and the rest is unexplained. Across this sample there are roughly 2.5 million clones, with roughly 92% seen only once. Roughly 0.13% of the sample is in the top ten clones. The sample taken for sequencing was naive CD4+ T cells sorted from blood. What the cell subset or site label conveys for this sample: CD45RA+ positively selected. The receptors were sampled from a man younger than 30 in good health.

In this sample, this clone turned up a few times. The CDR3 nucleotides read TGTGCCAGCAGCGAAGCCGGGACAGCTCAAGGGCAGTTCTTC. Encoded protein: CASSEAGTAQGQFF. The rearrangement uses TRBV25-1 and TRBJ2-1; 7 nucleotides align to TRBD1. V shed 6 bases, J shed 12 bases, and the junction held 14 bases outside the gene matches. The CDR3 has 14 amino acids. CDR1 and CDR2 from the germline V gene are MGHDK and SYGVNS.

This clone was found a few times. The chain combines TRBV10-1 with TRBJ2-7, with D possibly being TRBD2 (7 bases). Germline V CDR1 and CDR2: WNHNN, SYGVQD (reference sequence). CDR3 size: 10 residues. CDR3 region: CARGGYEQYF. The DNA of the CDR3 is TGCGCAAGGGGGGGCTACGAGCAGTACTTC.

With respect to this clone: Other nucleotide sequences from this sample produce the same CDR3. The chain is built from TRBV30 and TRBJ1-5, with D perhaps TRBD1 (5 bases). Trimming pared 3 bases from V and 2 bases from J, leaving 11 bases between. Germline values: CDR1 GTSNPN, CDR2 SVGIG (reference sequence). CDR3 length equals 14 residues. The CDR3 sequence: CAWSAGTGNQPQHF. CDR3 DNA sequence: TGTGCCTGGAGCGCTGGGACTGGCAATCAGCCCCAGCATTTT.

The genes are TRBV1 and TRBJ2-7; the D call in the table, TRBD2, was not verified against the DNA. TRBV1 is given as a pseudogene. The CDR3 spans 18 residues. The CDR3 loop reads CTSSQTGTSEAPFYEQYF. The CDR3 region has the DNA TGCACCAGCAGCCAGACCGGGACTAGCGAAGCCCCGTTCTACGAGCAGTACTTC.

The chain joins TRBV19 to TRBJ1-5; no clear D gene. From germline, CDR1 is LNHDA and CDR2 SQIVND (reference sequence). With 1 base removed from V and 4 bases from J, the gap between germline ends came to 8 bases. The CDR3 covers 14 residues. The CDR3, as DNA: TGTGCCAGTAGTATAGGTGGCAGGAATCAGCCCCAGCATTTT. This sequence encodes CASSIGGRNQPQHF.

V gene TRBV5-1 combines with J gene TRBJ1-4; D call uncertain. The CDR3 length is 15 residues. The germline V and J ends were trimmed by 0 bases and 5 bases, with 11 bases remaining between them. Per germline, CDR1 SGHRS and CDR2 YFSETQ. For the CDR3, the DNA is TGCGCCAGCAGCTTGGAAGGGATGACAAATGAAAAACTGTTTTTT. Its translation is CASSLEGMTNEKLFF.

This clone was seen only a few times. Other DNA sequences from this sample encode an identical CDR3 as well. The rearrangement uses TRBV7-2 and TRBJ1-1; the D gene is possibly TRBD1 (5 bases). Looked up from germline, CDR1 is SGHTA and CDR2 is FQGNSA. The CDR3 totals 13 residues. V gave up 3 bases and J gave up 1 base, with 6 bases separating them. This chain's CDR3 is CASSFTGNTEAFF. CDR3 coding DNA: TGTGCCAGCAGCTTCACAGGGAACACTGAAGCTTTCTTT.

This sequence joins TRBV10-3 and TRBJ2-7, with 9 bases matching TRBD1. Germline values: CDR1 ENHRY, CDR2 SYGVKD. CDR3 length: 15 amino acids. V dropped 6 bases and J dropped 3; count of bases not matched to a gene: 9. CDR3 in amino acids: CAIRSPGQGRYEQYF. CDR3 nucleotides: TGTGCCATCAGATCACCGGGACAGGGTCGCTACGAGCAGTACTTC.

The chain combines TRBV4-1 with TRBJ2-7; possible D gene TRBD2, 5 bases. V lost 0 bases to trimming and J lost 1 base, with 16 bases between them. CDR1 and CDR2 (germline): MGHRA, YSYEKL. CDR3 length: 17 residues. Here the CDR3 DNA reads TGCGCCAGCAGCCAAGAAGATCCCGGGGTCACTTCCTACGAGCAGTACTTC. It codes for CASSQEDPGVTSYEQYF.

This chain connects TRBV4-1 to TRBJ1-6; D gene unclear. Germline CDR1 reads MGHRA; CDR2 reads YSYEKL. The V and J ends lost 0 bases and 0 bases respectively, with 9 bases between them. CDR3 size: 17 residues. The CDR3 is CASSQDAESSYNSPLHF. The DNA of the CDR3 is TGCGCCAGCAGCCAAGATGCGGAAAGCTCCTATAATTCACCCCTCCACTTT.

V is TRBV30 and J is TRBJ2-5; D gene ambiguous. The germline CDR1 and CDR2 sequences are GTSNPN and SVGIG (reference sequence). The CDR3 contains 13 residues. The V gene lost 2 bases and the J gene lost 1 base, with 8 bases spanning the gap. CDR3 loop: CAWSLDPQETQYF. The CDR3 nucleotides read TGTGCCTGGAGTTTGGACCCCCAAGAGACCCAGTACTTC.

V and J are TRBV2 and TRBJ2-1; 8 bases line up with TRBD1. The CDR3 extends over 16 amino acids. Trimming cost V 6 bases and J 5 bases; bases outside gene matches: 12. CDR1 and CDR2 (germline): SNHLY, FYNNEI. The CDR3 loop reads CASRDREKVLHNEQFF. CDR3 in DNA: TGTGCCAGCAGGGACAGGGAGAAGGTACTACACAATGAGCAGTTCTTC.

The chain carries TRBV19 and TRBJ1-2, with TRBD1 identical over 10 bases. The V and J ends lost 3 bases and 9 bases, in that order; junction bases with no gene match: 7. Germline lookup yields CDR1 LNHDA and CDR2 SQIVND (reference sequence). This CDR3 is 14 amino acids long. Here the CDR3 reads CASSILTGQGSYTF. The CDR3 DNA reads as TGTGCCAGTAGTATCTTGACGGGACAGGGGAGCTACACCTTC.

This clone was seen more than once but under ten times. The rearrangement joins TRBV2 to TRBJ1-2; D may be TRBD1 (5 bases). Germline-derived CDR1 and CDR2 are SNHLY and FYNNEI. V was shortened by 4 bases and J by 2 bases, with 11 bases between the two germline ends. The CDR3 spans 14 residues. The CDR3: CASSVWQGNYGYTF. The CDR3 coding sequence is TGTGCCAGCAGTGTGTGGCAGGGAAACTATGGCTACACCTTC.

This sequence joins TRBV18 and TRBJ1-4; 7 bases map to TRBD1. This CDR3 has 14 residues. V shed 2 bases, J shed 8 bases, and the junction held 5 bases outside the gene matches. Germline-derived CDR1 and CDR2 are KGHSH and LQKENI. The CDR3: CASSPGTEGEKLFF. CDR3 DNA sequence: TGTGCCAGCTCACCAGGGACAGAGGGAGAAAAACTGTTTTTT.

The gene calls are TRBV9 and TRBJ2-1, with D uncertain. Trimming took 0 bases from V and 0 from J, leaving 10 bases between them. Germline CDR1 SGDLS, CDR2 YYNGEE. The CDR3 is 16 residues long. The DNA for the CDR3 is TGTGCCAGCAGCGTAGGTGGCCAACCCTCCTACAATGAGCAGTTCTTC. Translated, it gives CASSVGGQPSYNEQFF. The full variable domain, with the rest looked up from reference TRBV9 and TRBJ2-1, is DSGVTQTPKHLITATGQRVTLRCSPRSGDLSVYWYQQSLDQGLQFLIQYYNGEERAKGNILERFSAQQFPDLHSELNLSSLELGDSALYFCASSVGGQPSYNEQFFGPGTRLTVL.

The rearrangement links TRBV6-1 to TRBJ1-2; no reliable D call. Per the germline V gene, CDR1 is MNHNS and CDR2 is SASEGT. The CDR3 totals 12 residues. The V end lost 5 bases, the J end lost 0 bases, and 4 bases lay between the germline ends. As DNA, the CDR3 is TGTGCCAGCAGTTTAGCTAACTATGGCTACACCTTC. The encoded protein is CASSLANYGYTF.

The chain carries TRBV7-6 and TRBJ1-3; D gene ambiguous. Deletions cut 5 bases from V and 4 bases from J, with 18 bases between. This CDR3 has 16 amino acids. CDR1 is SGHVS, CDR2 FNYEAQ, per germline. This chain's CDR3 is CASSDQPLVLGNTIYF. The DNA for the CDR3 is TGTGCCAGCAGCGATCAGCCACTCGTGCTCGGAAACACCATATATTTT.

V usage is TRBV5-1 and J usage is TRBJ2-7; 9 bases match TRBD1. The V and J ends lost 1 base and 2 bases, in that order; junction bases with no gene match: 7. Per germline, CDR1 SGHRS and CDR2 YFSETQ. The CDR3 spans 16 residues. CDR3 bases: TGCGCCAGCAGCTTGAGGACGGGACAGGGACCCTACGAGCAGTACTTC. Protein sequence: CASSLRTGQGPYEQYF.

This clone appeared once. CDR3 protein: CASSPQGARNEQFF. For the CDR3, the DNA is TGTGCCAGCAGCCCGCAGGGGGCGCGCAATGAGCAGTTCTTC. The chain is built from TRBV11-2 and TRBJ2-1; TRBD1 matches 8 bases. The junction had 6 bases not matched to a gene; V was cut back by 5 bases and J by 6 bases. Germline V CDR1 and CDR2: SGHAT, FQNNGV. This CDR3 region has 14 residues.

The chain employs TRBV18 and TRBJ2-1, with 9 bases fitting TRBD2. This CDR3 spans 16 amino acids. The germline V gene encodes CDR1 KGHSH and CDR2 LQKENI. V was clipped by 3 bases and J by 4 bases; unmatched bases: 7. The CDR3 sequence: CASSPGGRALYNEQFF. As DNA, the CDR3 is TGTGCCAGCTCACCGGGCGGGAGGGCCTTATACAATGAGCAGTTCTTC.

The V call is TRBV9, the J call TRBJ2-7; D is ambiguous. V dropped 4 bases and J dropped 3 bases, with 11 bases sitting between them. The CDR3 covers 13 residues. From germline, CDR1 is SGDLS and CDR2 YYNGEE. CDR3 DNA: TGTGCCAGCAGCCCAGGACCAGACTACGAGCAGTACTTC. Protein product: CASSPGPDYEQYF.

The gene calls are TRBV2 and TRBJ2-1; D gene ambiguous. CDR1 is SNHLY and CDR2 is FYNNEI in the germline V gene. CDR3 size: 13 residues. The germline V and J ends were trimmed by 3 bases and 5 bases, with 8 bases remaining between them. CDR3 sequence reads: CASSDLADNEQFF. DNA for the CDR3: TGTGCCAGCAGTGACTTGGCGGACAATGAGCAGTTCTTC.

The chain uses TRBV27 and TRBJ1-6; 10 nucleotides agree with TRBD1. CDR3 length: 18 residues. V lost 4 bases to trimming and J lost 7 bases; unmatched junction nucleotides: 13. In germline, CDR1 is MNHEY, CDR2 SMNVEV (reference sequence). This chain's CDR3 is CASSYRDRGLPGNSPLHF. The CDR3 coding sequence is TGTGCCAGCAGTTACCGGGACAGGGGACTCCCGGGCAATTCACCCCTCCACTTT.

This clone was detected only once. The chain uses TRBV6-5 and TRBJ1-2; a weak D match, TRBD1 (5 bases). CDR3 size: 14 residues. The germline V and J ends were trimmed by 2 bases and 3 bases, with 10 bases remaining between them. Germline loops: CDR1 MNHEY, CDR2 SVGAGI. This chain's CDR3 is CASSYRDGYYGYTF. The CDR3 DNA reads TGTGCCAGCAGTTACAGGGACGGATACTATGGCTACACCTTC.

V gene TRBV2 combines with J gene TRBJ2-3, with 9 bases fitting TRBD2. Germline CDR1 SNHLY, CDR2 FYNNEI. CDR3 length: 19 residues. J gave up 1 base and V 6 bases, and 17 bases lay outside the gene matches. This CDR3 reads CASSKMGPEAGGRTDTQYF. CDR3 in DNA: TGTGCCAGCAGCAAGATGGGTCCCGAAGCGGGGGGTCGCACAGATACGCAGTATTTT.